This TCR beta chain was captured in a study of beta chain features in type 1 diabetes. This clone has just a few counts. With 2 bases clipped from V and 3 bases from J, the junction kept 4 bases outside the gene matches. The germline CDR1 and CDR2 sequences are MNHEY and SVGAGI. This CDR3 is 15 amino acids long. Every isolated RNA sample was fully reverse transcribed, so sequencing captured expressed TCRB transcripts. Repertoires were generated with immunoSEQ multiplex PCR, while TCRdb's copy carries only in-frame clones and drops some. Of under 800,000 clones listed, about 14% are singletons. The rearrangement uses TRBV6-5 and TRBJ2-5; 9 bases align to TRBD1. The sequenced material came from naive CD4+ T cells from blood. The source is a man aged 18 to 30 in good health. The chain's CDR3 is CASSYGTGNKETQYF. In nucleotides, the CDR3 is TGTGCCAGCAGTTACGGGACAGGGAACAAAGAGACCCAGTACTTC.